These 14 T cell receptor beta chains were all obtained from the same sample, sequenced in a study of blood T cell repertoires in COVID-19. The assay was immunoSEQ multiplex PCR, and TCRdb's table has in-frame clones only and misses some. The sample holds about 60,000 clones, approximately 84% seen once. Sequenced input: peripheral blood. Source of these receptors: a man aged 65 to 79 with active COVID-19.

The rearrangement uses TRBV7-2 and TRBJ2-1; D might be TRBD1 (6 bases). V was trimmed by 5 bases and J by 10 bases, leaving 15 bases between them. CDR3 size: 13 residues. The germline V gene encodes CDR1 SGHTA and CDR2 FQGNSA. CDR3 nucleotides: TGTGCCAGCAGCACAGGACCAACAGGGGAGCAGTTCTTC. Translated: CASSTGPTGEQFF. Full variable domain (rest looked up from reference TRBV7-2 and TRBJ2-1): GAGVSQSPSNKVTEKGKDVELRCDPISGHTALYWYRQSLGQGLEFLIYFQGNSAPDKSGLPSDRFSAERTGGSVSTLTIQRTQQEDSAVYLCASSTGPTGEQFFGPGTRLTVL.

The genes are TRBV6-5 and TRBJ2-2; weak D call: TRBD2 (6 bases). Germline values: CDR1 MNHEY, CDR2 SVGAGI. V was trimmed by 5 bases and J by 1 base, leaving 11 bases between them. The CDR3 is 15 amino acids. The CDR3 region is CASSRDFLNTGELFF. The CDR3 DNA reads TGTGCCAGCAGTAGGGACTTCCTGAACACCGGGGAGCTGTTTTTT.

As to this clone: The junction differs from germline at one of its ends, possibly a read error. The chain uses TRBV6-6 and TRBJ2-3; D is undetermined. Germline values: CDR1 MNHNY, CDR2 SVGAGI (reference sequence). There are 10 residues in the CDR3. CDR3 in DNA: TGTGCCAGCAGTTCCAACCCCCACATATTT. Translation: CASSSNPHIF.

The V call is TRBV21-1, the J call TRBJ2-3; the D call TRBD2 from the table was never checked on the DNA. TRBV21-1 is termed a pseudogene. CDR3 length: 18 residues. The CDR3, as DNA: TGTGCCAGCAGCAAAGAGGAAGCGGAGCGGGTTAGCACAGATACGCAGTATTTT. Its translation: CASSKEEAERVSTDTQYF.

The V call is TRBV5-1, the J call TRBJ1-1; weak D call: TRBD1 (5 bases). CDR1 is SGHRS, CDR2 YFSETQ, per germline. V was cut by 0 bases and J by 8 bases, with 17 bases left in between. The CDR3 totals 15 residues. CDR3 protein: CASSLAWQGPGEAFF. The CDR3 DNA follows: TGCGCCAGCAGCTTGGCCTGGCAGGGCCCCGGAGAAGCTTTCTTT.

The chain couples TRBV14 to TRBJ2-3; 7 bases are shared with TRBD2. Trimming removed 2 bases from V and 5 bases from J; junction bases left unmatched: 13. The CDR3 is made up of 17 amino acids. Germline values: CDR1 SGHDN, CDR2 FVKESK. The CDR3 nucleotides read TGTGCCAGCAGCCAATTAGCGGGCGGTGGGGTTGAAGATACGCAGTATTTT. This gives the protein CASSQLAGGGVEDTQYF.

The chain couples TRBV29-1 to TRBJ2-1; TRBD1 might be the D (5 bases). With 5 bases removed from V and 8 bases from J, the gap between germline ends came to 19 bases. Germline V gives CDR1 SQVTM, CDR2 ANQGSEA. This CDR3 has 14 residues. The CDR3 DNA follows: TGCAGCGTTCAGTATGGGGCGCAGGTCCATGAGCAGTTCTTC. Protein: CSVQYGAQVHEQFF.

The rearrangement links TRBV9 to TRBJ2-5; 7 nucleotides align to TRBD2. Trimming cost V 5 bases and J 0 bases; bases outside gene matches: 10. CDR3 size: 16 residues. In germline, CDR1 is SGDLS, CDR2 YYNGEE. CDR3: CASSAGNGGYQETQYF. The DNA for the CDR3 is TGTGCCAGCAGTGCTGGGAACGGGGGGTACCAAGAGACCCAGTACTTC.

This clone was detected a few times. This chain links TRBV7-9 with TRBJ2-1; TRBD2 matches at 10 bases. This CDR3 spans 19 amino acids. Germline CDR1 SEHNR, CDR2 FQNEAQ (reference sequence). The V gene end was trimmed by 2 bases and the J gene end by 0 bases; junction bases not matched to a gene: 10. The CDR3 region is CASSLWWLAGDGSYNEQFF. The CDR3 coding sequence is TGTGCCAGCAGCTTATGGTGGCTAGCGGGAGACGGCTCCTACAATGAGCAGTTCTTC.

This clone was recorded once. The V gene is TRBV23-1, the J gene TRBJ1-2; D perhaps matches TRBD1 (5 bases). TRBV23-1 is designated an ORF whose function remains uncertain. V gave up 3 bases and J gave up 2 bases, with 16 bases separating them. The CDR3 runs 16 residues. The chain's CDR3 is CASSQLPAGGNYGYTF. CDR3 DNA: TGCGCCAGCAGTCAGCTTCCTGCGGGGGGAAACTATGGCTACACCTTC.

V is TRBV30 and J is TRBJ1-1; 9 positions agree with TRBD1. The ends lost 4 bases at V and 1 base at J; junction bases unmatched: 4. CDR1 is GTSNPN and CDR2 is SVGIG in the germline V gene (reference sequence). The CDR3 is 14 amino acids. For the CDR3, the DNA is TGTGCCTGGACAAGGGACAGGGCGAACACTGAAGCTTTCTTT. Translation: CAWTRDRANTEAFF.

The chain employs TRBV3-1 (or the pseudogene TRBV3-2) and TRBJ2-2; no definite D call. This CDR3 has 17 amino acids. Per the germline V gene, CDR1 is LGHDT and CDR2 is YNNKEL (reference sequence). Deletions cut 5 bases from V and 5 bases from J, with 21 bases between. The CDR3 here is CASSRSSHFRLTGELFF. As DNA, the CDR3 is TGTGCCAGCAGCAGAAGCTCCCATTTCAGGCTGACCGGGGAGCTGTTTTTT.

Within the sample, this clone is medium-sized. The same CDR3 also results from other DNA sequences found in this sample. This sequence joins TRBV9 and TRBJ2-7, with 7 bases that match TRBD1. From germline, CDR1 is SGDLS and CDR2 YYNGEE. The CDR3 sequence is 14 residues long. The junction had 4 bases not matched to a gene; V was cut back by 2 bases and J by 2 bases. The CDR3, as DNA: TGTGCCAGCAGCGTGCAGGGGGTCCCCTACGAGCAGTACTTC. Translating it yields CASSVQGVPYEQYF.

The chain combines TRBV12-3 or TRBV12-4 with TRBJ1-2; D is undetermined. V lost 6 bases to trimming and J lost 0 bases, with 8 bases between them. The CDR3 has 13 residues. CDR3 in DNA: TGTGCCAGCAGCCCTACAGCTAACTATGGCTACACCTTC. Translated: CASSPTANYGYTF.